This T cell receptor (beta chain) was identified in a study of technical replicates of blood from several donors. The CDR3 totals 17 residues. Germline V gives CDR1 SNHLY, CDR2 FYNNEI. Sequencing was performed with immunoSEQ multiplex PCR; in TCRdb, only in-frame clones are kept and a portion is missing. The sample has about 81,000 clones, 80% to 90% seen once. Note on this clone: Sequence at one end of the junction differs from germline and may be a read error.

J is TRBJ1-4 and V is TRBV2; TRBD1 is a possible D gene (6 bases). The source material was PBMCs. The receptor was derived from a human donor in good health. Some clones in this sample may be carry-over from other donors' samples. The CDR3 sequence: CASSEARSGDSDEKLFF. Here the CDR3 DNA reads TGTGCCAGCAGCGAAGCGAGGTCAGGGGATTCAGATGAAAAACTGTTTTTT. The variable domain in full, completed from reference TRBV2 and TRBJ1-4, reads EPEVTQTPSHQVTQMGQEVILRCVPISNHLYFYWYRQILGQKVEFLVSFYNNEISEKSEIFDDQFSVERPDGSNFTLKIRSTKLEDSAMYFCASSEARSGDSDEKLFFGSGTQLSVL.